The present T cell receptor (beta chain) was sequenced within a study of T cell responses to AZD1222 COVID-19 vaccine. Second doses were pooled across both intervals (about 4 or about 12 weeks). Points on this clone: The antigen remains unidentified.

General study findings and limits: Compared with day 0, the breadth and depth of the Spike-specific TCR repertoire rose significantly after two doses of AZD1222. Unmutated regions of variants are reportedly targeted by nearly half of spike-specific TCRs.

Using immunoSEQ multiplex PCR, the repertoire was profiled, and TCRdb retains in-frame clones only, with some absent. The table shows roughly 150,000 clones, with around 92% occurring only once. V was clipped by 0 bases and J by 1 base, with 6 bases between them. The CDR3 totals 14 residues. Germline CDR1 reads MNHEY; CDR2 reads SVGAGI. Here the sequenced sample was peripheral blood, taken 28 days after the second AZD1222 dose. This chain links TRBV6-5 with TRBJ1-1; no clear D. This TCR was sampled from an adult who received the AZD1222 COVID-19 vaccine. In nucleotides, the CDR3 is TGTGCCAGCAGTTACTCTTTGGCGAACACTGAAGCTTTCTTT. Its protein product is CASSYSLANTEAFF.